This entry is about one T cell receptor beta chain. Some clones are missing from TCRdb's copy, which holds only in-frame ones; the method was immunoSEQ multiplex PCR. Seen here are around 70,000 clones, roughly 97% observed once, and the top ten hold around 0.29%. CDR3 length: 14 amino acids. V dropped 0 bases and J dropped 9; count of bases not matched to a gene: 7. CDR1 is GTSNPN and CDR2 is SVGIG in the germline V gene (reference sequence). This sample is part of a study of technical replicates of blood from a handful of donors. The chain combines TRBV30 with TRBJ2-1; 8 positions agree with TRBD2. Sequencing used T cells isolated from PBMCs. This receptor was identified in a human donor in good health. This CDR3 reads CAWSVPAGDSEQFF. The CDR3 nucleotides are TGTGCCTGGAGTGTACCAGCGGGAGATAGTGAGCAGTTCTTC.